This T cell receptor beta chain stems from a study of CD8 T cells in Susac syndrome. The authors reverse transcribed roughly 0.5 to 1 ug RNA with random hexamers. The CDR3 of TCR beta was amplified by immunoSEQ multiplex PCR across 54 Vbeta and 13 Jbeta. In TCRdb, the immunoSEQ multiplex PCR reads were re-called with MiXCR into one record per CDR3 protein. The sample carries some 110,000 distinct CDR3 sequences, 93% recorded once. Per the germline V gene, CDR1 is KGHDR and CDR2 is SFDVKD. The CDR3 sequence is 13 residues long. The V end lost 4 bases, the J end lost 2 bases, and 7 bases lay between the germline ends. The authors negatively isolated CD8+ and CD4+ T cells and FACS-enriched TEMRA cells.

The sequencing input was CD8+ T cells from PBMCs. The chain employs TRBV24-1 and TRBJ1-2; TRBD1 is a possible D gene (5 bases). This receptor was taken from a human donor with multiple sclerosis. The CDR3 region has the DNA TGTGCCACCAGTGACAGACAGAACTATGGCTACACCTTC. Translation gives CATSDRQNYGYTF.